The T cell receptor (beta chain) described here comes from a study of chemoradiotherapy in HPV16-positive cancers (dated by TCRdb to about 2022). Regarding the study in general: Candidate HPV-specific T-cell clones and common TCR motifs were defined through functional T-cell assays on cells from two HPV16-positive patients. The study asked whether T-cell immunity to the HPV oncoproteins E6 and E7 changes during chemoradiotherapy and whether this immunity affects survival. The candidate HPV-specific TCRs and motifs were then tracked in TCR repertoires from 86 patients with HPV-related cancers. Beyond this particular receptor, the publication reports: In HPV16-positive patients, expansion of HPV-responsive T cells during chemoradiotherapy was associated with improved recurrence-free survival. The functional definition of HPV-specific T cells came from only a couple of HPV16-positive patients, and the survival association was reported for HPV16-positive patients. Expansion of candidate HPV-specific clones and E7-related TCR motifs was observed in the tumor microenvironment during treatment, whereas no such expansion was observed for non-HPV-specific T cells.

Repertoires were sampled repeatedly over the course of chemoradiotherapy, so clonal expansion could be followed in the tumor microenvironment. The CDR3 contains 13 residues, cysteine and phenylalanine counted. Just CDR3 DNA is preserved here, 39 bases in frame from base 1. Trimming leaves V shorter by 5 bases and J shorter by 11 bases, with the junction holding 8 bases beyond the gene matches. The CDR1 and CDR2 encoded by the germline V gene are SGHTA and FQGTGA. The library came from the immunoSEQ multiplex PCR assay. TCRdb holds this immuneACCESS table with in-frame rearrangements only. Some clones are missing; in checked studies, unresolved V genes explain under half, and the rest has no known cause. The sample has fewer than 800 clones on record, 55% to 70% of them singletons. The ten largest clones represent around 30% of the sample. With regard to this clone: It lacks a known antigen. Within one base of it there is no much larger clone, and no base qualities were kept.

The rearranged chain carries TRBV7-3 and TRBJ1-1; TRBD1 fits 10 bases in the junction. The source material was tumor tissue, sampled from a patient who underwent chemoradiotherapy. The receptor was derived from a human donor with HPV-associated anogenital cancer. The DNA reads TGTGCCAGCAGCGTGACAGGGGGCGCGGGCGCTTTCTTT. Translation gives CASSVTGGAGAFF. The full variable domain, with segments outside the CDR3 supplied by the reference TRBV7-3 and TRBJ1-1 proteins, appears as GAGVSQTPSNKVTEKGKYVELRCDPISGHTALYWYRQSLGQGPEFLIYFQGTGAADDSGLPNDRFFAVRPEGSVSTLKIQRTERGDSAVYLCASSVTGGAGAFFGQGTRLTVV.